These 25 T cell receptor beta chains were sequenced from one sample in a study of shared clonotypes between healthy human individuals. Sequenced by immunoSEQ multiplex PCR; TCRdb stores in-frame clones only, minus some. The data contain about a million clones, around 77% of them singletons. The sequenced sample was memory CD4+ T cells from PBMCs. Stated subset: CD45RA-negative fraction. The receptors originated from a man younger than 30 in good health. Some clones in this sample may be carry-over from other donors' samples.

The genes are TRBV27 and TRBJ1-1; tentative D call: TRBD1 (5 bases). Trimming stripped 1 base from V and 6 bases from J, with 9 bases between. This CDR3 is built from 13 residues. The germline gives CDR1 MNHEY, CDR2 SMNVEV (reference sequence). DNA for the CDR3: TGTGCCAGCAGTTTATGGTCAGGGTCTGAAGCTTTCTTT. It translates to CASSLWSGSEAFF.

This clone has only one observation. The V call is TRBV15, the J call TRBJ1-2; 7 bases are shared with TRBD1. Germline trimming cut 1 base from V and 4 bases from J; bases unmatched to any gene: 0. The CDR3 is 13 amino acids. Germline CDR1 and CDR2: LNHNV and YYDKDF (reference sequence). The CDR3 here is CATSRGQGYGYTF. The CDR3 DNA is TGTGCCACCAGCAGAGGACAGGGCTATGGCTACACCTTC.

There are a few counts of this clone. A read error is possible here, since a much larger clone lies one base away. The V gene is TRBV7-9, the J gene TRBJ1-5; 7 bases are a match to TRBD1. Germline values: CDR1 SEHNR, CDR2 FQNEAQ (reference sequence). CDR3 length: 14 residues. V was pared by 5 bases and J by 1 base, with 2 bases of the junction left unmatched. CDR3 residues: CASSQGQSNQPQHF. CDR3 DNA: TGTGCCAGCAGCCAGGGACAGAGCAATCAGCCCCAGCATTTT.

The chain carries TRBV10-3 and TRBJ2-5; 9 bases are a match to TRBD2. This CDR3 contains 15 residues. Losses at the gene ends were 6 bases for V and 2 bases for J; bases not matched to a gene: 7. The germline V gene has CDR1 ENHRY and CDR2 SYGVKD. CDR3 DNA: TGTGCCATCAGGACCGGGACTAGCTTACAAGAGACCCAGTACTTC. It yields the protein CAIRTGTSLQETQYF.

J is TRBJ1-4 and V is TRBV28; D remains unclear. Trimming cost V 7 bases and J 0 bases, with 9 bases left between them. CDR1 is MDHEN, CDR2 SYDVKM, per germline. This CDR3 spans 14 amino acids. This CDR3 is CASKKPTTNEKLFF. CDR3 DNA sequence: TGTGCCAGCAAGAAACCTACAACTAATGAAAAACTGTTTTTT.

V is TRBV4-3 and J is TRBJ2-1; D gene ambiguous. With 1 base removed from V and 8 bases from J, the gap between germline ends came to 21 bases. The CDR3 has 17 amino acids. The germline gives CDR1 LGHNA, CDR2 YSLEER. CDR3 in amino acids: CASSQVSGMSLGHEQFF. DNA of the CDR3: TGCGCCAGCAGCCAAGTCAGTGGAATGTCGCTAGGGCATGAGCAGTTCTTC.

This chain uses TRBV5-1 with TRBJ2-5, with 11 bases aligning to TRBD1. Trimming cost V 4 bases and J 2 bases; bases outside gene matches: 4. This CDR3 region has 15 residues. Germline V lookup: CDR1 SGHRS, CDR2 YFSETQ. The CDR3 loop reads CASSAGTGGQETQYF. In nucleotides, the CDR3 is TGCGCCAGCAGCGCAGGGACAGGGGGGCAAGAGACCCAGTACTTC.

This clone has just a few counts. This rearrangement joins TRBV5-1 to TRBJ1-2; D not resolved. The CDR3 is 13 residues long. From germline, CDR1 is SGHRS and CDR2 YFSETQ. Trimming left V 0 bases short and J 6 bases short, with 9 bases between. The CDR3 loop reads CASSLEGMNGYTF. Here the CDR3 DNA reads TGCGCCAGCAGCTTGGAAGGGATGAATGGCTACACCTTC.

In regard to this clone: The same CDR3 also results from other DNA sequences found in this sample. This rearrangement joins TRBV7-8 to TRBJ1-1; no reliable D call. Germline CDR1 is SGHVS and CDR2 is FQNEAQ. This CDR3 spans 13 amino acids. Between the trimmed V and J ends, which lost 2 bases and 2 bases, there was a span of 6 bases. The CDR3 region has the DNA TGTGCCAGCAGCTTACGGCCCAACACTGAAGCTTTCTTT. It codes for CASSLRPNTEAFF.

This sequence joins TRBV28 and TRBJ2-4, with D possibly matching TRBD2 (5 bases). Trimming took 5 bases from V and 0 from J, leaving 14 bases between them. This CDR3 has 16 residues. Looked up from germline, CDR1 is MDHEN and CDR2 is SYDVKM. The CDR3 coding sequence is TGTGCCAGCAGTCGACCCCTGGCGGGAGCCAAAAACATTCAGTACTTC. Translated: CASSRPLAGAKNIQYF. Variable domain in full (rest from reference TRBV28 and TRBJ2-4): DVKVTQSSRYLVKRTGEKVFLECVQDMDHENMFWYRQDPGLGLRLIYFSYDVKMKEKGDIPEGYSVSREKKERFSLILESASTNQTSMYLCASSRPLAGAKNIQYFGAGTRLSVL.

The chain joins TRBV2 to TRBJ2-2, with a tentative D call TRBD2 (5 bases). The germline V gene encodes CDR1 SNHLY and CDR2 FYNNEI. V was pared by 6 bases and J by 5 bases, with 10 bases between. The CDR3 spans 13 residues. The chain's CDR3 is CASSVARTGELFF. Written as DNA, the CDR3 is TGTGCCAGCAGCGTAGCGCGAACCGGGGAGCTGTTTTTT.

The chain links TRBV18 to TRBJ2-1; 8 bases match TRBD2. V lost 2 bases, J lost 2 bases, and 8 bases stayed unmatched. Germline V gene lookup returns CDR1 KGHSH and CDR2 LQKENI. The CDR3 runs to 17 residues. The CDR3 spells CASSPNSGRVPYNEQFF. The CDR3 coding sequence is TGTGCCAGCTCACCAAACAGCGGGAGAGTTCCCTACAATGAGCAGTTCTTC. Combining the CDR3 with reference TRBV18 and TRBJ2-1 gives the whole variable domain NAGVMQNPRHLVRRRGQEARLRCSPMKGHSHVYWYRQLPEEGLKFMVYLQKENIIDESGMPKERFSAEFPKEGPSILRIQQVVRGDSAAYFCASSPNSGRVPYNEQFFGPGTRLTVL.

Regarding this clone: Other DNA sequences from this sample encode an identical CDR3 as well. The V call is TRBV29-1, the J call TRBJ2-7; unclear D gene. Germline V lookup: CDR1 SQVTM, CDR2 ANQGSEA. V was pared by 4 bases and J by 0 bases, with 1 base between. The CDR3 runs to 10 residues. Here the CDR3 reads CSVGSYEQYF. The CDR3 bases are TGCAGCGTTGGCTCCTACGAGCAGTACTTC.

This chain's CDR3 is CASTAGWRGAGELFF. The DNA for the CDR3 is TGTGCCAGCACCGCGGGTTGGCGAGGGGCCGGGGAGCTGTTTTTT. J is TRBJ2-2 and V is TRBV6-5, with D perhaps matching TRBD1 or TRBD2 (5 bases each). Trimming cost V 7 bases and J 6 bases, with 18 bases left between them. There are 15 residues in the CDR3. CDR1 is MNHEY, CDR2 SVGAGI, per germline.

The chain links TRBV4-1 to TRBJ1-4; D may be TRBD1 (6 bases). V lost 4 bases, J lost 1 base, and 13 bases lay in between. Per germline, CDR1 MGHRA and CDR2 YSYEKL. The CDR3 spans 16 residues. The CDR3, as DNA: TGCGCCAGCAGCCCGGGGACACCCATAACTAATGAAAAACTGTTTTTT. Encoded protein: CASSPGTPITNEKLFF.

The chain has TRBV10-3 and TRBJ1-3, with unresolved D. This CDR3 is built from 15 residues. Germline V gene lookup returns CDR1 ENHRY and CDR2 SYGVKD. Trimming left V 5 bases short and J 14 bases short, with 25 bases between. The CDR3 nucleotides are TGTGCCATCAGTAGAGATCAGGTTCCCCAAACGGTGGTATATTTT. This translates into CAISRDQVPQTVVYF.

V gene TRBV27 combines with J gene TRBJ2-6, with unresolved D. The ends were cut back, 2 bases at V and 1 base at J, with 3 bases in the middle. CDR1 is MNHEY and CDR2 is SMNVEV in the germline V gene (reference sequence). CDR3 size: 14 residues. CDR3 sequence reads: CASSLLSGANVLTF. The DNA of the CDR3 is TGTGCCAGCAGTTTACTTTCTGGGGCCAACGTCCTGACTTTC.

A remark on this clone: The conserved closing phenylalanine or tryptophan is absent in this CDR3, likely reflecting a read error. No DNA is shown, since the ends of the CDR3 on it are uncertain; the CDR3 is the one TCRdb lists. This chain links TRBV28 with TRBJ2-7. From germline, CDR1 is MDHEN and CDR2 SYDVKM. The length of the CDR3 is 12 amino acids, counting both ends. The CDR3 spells CASSPGYGRVGI.

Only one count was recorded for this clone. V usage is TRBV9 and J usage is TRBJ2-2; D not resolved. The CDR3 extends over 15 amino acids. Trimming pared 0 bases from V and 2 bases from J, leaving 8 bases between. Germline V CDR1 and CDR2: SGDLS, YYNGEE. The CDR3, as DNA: TGTGCCAGCAGCGTAGACTACTTTAACACCGGGGAGCTGTTTTTT. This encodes CASSVDYFNTGELFF.

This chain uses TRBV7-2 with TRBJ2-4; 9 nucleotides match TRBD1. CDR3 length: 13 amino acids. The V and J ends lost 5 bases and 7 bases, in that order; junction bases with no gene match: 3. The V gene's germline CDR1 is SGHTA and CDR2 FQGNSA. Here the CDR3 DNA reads TGTGCCAGCAGCCCGACAGGGGGGAACATTCAGTACTTC. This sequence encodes CASSPTGGNIQYF.

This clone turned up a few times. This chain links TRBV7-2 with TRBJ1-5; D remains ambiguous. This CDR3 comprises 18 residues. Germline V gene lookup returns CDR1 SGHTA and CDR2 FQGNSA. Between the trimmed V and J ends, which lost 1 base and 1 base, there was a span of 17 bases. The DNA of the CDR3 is TGTGCCAGCAGCTTAGTACCGAGAGGGATGAGCAGCAATCAGCCCCAGCATTTT. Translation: CASSLVPRGMSSNQPQHF.

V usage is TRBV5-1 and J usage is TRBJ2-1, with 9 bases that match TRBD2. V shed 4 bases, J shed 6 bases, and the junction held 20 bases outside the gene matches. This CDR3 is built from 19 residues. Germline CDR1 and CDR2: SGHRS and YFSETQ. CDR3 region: CASSRGHVLGVLAGNEQFF. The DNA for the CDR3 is TGCGCCAGCAGCCGGGGGCATGTGCTAGGGGTACTAGCGGGCAATGAGCAGTTCTTC. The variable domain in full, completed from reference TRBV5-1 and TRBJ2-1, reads KAGVTQTPRYLIKTRGQQVTLSCSPISGHRSVSWYQQTPGQGLQFLFEYFSETQRNKGNFPGRFSGRQFSNSRSEMNVSTLELGDSALYLCASSRGHVLGVLAGNEQFFGPGTRLTVL.

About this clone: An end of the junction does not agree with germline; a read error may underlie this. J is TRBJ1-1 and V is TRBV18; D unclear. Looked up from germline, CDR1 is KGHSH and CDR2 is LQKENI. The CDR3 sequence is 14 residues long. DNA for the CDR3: TGTGCCAGCTCCCCTGCTCCGGCGAACGCTGAAGCTTTCTTT. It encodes CASSPAPANAEAFF.

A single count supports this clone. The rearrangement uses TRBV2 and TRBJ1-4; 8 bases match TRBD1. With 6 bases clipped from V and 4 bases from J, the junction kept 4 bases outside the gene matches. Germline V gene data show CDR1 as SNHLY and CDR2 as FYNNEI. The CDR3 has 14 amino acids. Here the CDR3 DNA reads TGTGCCAGCAGGGGACAGGAGAGTAATGAAAAACTGTTTTTT. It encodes CASRGQESNEKLFF.

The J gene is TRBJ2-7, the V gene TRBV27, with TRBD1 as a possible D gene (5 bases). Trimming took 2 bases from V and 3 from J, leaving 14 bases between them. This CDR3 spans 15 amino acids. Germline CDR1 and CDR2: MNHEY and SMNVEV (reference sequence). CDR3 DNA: TGTGCCAGCAGTTTAGTTAAGGGGCAGAGCTACGAGCAGTACTTC. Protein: CASSLVKGQSYEQYF.